This T cell receptor beta chain stems from a study of OX40 agonist ivuxolimab in advanced cancers. Turning to the study itself: In this trial design, patients received ivuxolimab intravenously at 0.01 to 10 mg/kg every 2 weeks.

Here immunoSEQ multiplex PCR was the method, and the copy in TCRdb shows in-frame clones only, minus some. The sample has 100,000 to 150,000 clones, 80% to 95% seen once. Germline V CDR1 and CDR2: MGHRA, YSYEKL. The V end lost 1 base, the J end lost 6 bases, and 14 bases lay between the germline ends. This CDR3 region has 15 residues. General observations from the study: Researchers report that CD8+ T cells had, on average, more expanded clones than CD4+.

As concerns this clone: Its antigen is as yet unknown.

The origin of this receptor is an adult with an advanced solid tumor such as melanoma, head and neck, liver or kidney cancer. The source material was CD4+ or CD8+ T cells sorted from blood, sampled in a trial of the OX40 agonist ivuxolimab. The V and J genes are TRBV4-1 and TRBJ2-3; D is unclear. The CDR3 protein is CASSQASQWRDTQYF. The CDR3 DNA follows: TGCGCCAGCAGCCAAGCCTCCCAATGGCGTGATACGCAGTATTTT.